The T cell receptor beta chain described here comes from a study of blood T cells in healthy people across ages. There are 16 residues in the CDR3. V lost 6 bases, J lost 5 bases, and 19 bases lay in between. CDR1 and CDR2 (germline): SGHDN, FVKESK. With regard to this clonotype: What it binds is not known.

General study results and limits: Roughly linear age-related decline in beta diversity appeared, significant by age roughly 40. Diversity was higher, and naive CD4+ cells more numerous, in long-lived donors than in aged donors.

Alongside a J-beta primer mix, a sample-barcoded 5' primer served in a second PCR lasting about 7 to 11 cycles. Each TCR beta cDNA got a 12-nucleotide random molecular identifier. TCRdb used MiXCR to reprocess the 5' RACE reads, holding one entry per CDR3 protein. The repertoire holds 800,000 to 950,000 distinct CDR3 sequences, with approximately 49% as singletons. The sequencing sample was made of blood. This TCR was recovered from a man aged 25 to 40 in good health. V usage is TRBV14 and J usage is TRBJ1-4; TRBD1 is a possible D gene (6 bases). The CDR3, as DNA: TGTGCCAGCAGTCATGAGAGGGGGTGGAACAATGAAAAACTGTTTTTT. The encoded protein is CASSHERGWNNEKLFF. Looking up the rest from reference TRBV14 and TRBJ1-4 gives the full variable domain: EAGVTQFPSHSVIEKGQTVTLRCDPISGHDNLYWYRRVMGKEIKFLLHFVKESKQDESGMPNNRFLAERTGGTYSTLKVQPAELEDSGVYFCASSHERGWNNEKLFFGSGTQLSVL.